This TCR beta chain was retrieved from a study of blood T cell repertoires in COVID-19. Study as a whole: Samples representing acute and convalescent COVID-19 were sourced from the United States, Italy and Spain.

This table comes from immunoSEQ multiplex PCR, and its TCRdb copy is limited to in-frame clones, with some not included. The sample yields approximately 150,000 clones, about 80% seen once. Looked up from germline, CDR1 is MNHEY and CDR2 is SMNVEV (reference sequence). The CDR3 runs 14 residues. The germline V and J ends were trimmed by 3 bases and 4 bases, with 9 bases remaining between them. The sequence derives from a woman of 80 years or more with acute or convalescent COVID-19. The J gene is TRBJ1-4, the V gene TRBV27; the D is unclear. Material for sequencing was peripheral blood. The CDR3 coding sequence is TGTGCCAGCAGTTTTAGGAGGGATAATGAAAAACTGTTTTTT. Its translation: CASSFRRDNEKLFF.